The sample holds a few counts of the clone carrying this T cell receptor beta chain. CD8+CD57+ cell expansion had been shown by flow cytometry in patients chosen for sequencing. Each patient carried a diagnosis of severe acquired aplastic anemia. This record belongs to a study of CD8+CD57+ T cells in acquired aplastic anemia. Looking at the study overall: The study obtained an average of 3.2 ug of DNA from sorted CD4+ and CD8+ cells.

The CDR3 consists of 14 residues. Unmatched junction bases numbered 10, after V lost 5 bases and J lost 6 bases. The germline CDR1 and CDR2 sequences are SGHAT and FQNNGV. According to the study, genomic DNA was the template for TCR beta VDJ and CDR3 profiling. TCRdb reprocessed the reads via MiXCR and lists one record per CDR3 protein. Among around 430,000 distinct CDR3 sequences, more than 25% were seen once, and the ten largest hold less than 0.85%. Specimen: sorted CD4+, CD8+, or CD8+CD57+ T cells (not recorded which) from PBMCs. This receptor was identified in a human donor with aplastic anemia. The chain joins TRBV11-2 to TRBJ2-7, with TRBD1 matching 7 bases. CDR3: CASSHPKTGTEQYF. CDR3 nucleotide sequence: TGTGCCAGCAGCCACCCCAAGACAGGGACCGAGCAGTACTTC. Full variable domain (missing parts from reference TRBV11-2 and TRBJ2-7): EAGVAQSPRYKIIEKRQSVAFWCNPISGHATLYWYQQILGQGPKLLIQFQNNGVVDDSQLPKDRFSAERLKGVDSTLKIQPAKLEDSAVYLCASSHPKTGTEQYFGPGTRLTVT.